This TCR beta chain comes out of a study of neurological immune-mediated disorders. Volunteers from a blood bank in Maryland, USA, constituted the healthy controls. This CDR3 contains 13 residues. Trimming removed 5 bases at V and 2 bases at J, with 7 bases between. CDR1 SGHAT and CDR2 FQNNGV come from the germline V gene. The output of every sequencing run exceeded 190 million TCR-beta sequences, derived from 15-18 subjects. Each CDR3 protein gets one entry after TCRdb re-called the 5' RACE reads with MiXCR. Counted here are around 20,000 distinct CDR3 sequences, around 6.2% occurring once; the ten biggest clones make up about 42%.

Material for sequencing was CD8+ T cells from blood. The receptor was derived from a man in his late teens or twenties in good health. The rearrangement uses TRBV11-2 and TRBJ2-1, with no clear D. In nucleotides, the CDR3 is TGTGCCAGCAGCGCAGACCCCTACAATGAGCAGTTCTTC. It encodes CASSADPYNEQFF.